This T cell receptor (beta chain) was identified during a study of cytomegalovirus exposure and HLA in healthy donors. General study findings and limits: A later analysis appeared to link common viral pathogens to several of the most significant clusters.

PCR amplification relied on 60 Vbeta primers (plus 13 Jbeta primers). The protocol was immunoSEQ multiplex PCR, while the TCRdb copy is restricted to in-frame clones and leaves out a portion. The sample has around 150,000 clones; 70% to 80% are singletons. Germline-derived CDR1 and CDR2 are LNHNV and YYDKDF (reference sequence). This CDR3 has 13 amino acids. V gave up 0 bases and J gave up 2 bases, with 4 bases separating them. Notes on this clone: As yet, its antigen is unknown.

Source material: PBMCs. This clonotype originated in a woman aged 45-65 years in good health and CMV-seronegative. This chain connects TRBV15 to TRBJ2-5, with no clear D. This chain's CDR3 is CATSRERQETQYF. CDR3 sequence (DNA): TGTGCCACCAGCAGAGAACGGCAAGAGACCCAGTACTTC.